The 22 T cell receptor beta chains given below trace back to one sample, sequenced in a study of molecular identifiers for immune sequencing clone quantification. TCRdb reprocessed the PCR reads via MiXCR and lists one record per CDR3 protein. The repertoire holds 300,000 to 350,000 distinct CDR3 sequences, with 20% to 25% as singletons. Sequenced sample: naive CD8+ T cells from blood, with Jurkat cell RNA spiked in. Indicated subset: FACS-sorted CD8+CD4-CCR7+CD45RA+ naive T cells. The source of these receptors is a human donor in good health. Some libraries in this study had Jurkat cell RNA spiked in.

This clonotype was recorded a few times. The chain joins TRBV19 to TRBJ1-2; D perhaps matches TRBD1 (5 bases). The CDR3 contains 12 residues. Germline V lookup: CDR1 LNHDA, CDR2 SQIVND (reference sequence). V was pared by 6 bases and J by 7 bases, with 12 bases between. The CDR3: CASSGGWRGYTF. CDR3 nucleotide sequence: TGTGCCAGTAGCGGGGGATGGCGTGGCTACACCTTC.

Of note for this clonotype: The junction differs from germline at one of its ends, possibly a read error. The chain links TRBV27 to TRBJ2-6; 9 positions match TRBD2. The CDR3 covers 17 residues. Germline CDR1 is MNHEY and CDR2 is SMNVEV (reference sequence). The CDR3 is CASRLAGPAGGANVPTF. CDR3 nucleotides: TGTGCCAGCCGTTTAGCGGGCCCGGCGGGAGGGGCCAACGTCCCGACTTTC.

This clonotype was counted many times. This chain links TRBV7-9 with TRBJ1-2; D not certain. The germline gives CDR1 SEHNR, CDR2 FQNEAQ (reference sequence). The V end was cut by 5 bases, the J end by 0 bases, with 10 bases between. This CDR3 region has 14 residues. As DNA, the CDR3 is TGTGCCAGCAGCCCCGTTACAGCTAACTATGGCTACACCTTC. Its translation is CASSPVTANYGYTF. Looking up the rest from reference TRBV7-9 and TRBJ1-2 gives the full variable domain: DTGVSQNPRHKITKRGQNVTFRCDPISEHNRLYWYRQTLGQGPEFLTYFQNEAQLEKSRLLSDRFSAERPKGSFSTLEIQRTEQGDSAMYLCASSPVTANYGYTFGSGTRLTVV.

The chain couples TRBV10-3 to TRBJ2-6; no clear D. CDR3 length equals 12 residues. The V end lost 8 bases, the J end lost 4 bases, and 6 bases lay between the germline ends. The germline V gene encodes CDR1 ENHRY and CDR2 SYGVKD. DNA of the CDR3: TGTGCCATCGCAGGCGGGGCCAACGTCCTGACTTTC. Residues: CAIAGGANVLTF.

The chain links TRBV4-3 to TRBJ1-4; possibly TRBD1 for D (5 bases). This CDR3 is 13 amino acids long. The V end was cut by 4 bases, the J end by 8 bases, with 11 bases between. Germline CDR1 and CDR2: LGHNA and YSLEER. The CDR3 region is CASSRSGREKLFF. DNA of the CDR3: TGCGCCAGCAGCCGGTCAGGGAGGGAAAAACTGTTTTTT.

This clonotype was detected a few times. V is TRBV20-1 and J is TRBJ2-2; D is unclear. Germline CDR1 DFQATT, CDR2 SNEGSKA (reference sequence). The CDR3 contains 17 residues. V was trimmed by 0 bases and J by 7 bases, leaving 21 bases between them. For the CDR3, the DNA is TGCAGTGCTAGAGATCGGTTGGAAGTGGGGTTGCGCGGGGAGCTGTTTTTT. The encoded protein is CSARDRLEVGLRGELFF.

The sample holds many counts of this clonotype. The J gene is TRBJ2-1, the V gene TRBV5-1, with 9 nucleotides matching TRBD1. The CDR3 has 16 residues. Germline V lookup: CDR1 SGHRS, CDR2 YFSETQ. V was clipped by 2 bases and J by 2 bases; unmatched bases: 5. DNA for the CDR3: TGCGCCAGCAGCTTCACAGGACAGGGGCCCTACAATGAGCAGTTCTTC. The encoded protein is CASSFTGQGPYNEQFF.

V usage is TRBV27 and J usage is TRBJ1-1; unclear D gene. Germline lookup yields CDR1 MNHEY and CDR2 SMNVEV (reference sequence). Trimming cost V 5 bases and J 1 base, with 8 bases left between them. The CDR3 runs to 13 residues. The CDR3 loop is CASSERSNTEAFF. Written as DNA, the CDR3 is TGTGCCAGCAGTGAAAGGTCGAACACTGAAGCTTTCTTT.

The chain recombines TRBV19 with TRBJ1-5; perhaps TRBD1 as D (6 bases). V was shortened by 5 bases and J by 9 bases, with 17 bases between the two germline ends. Germline CDR1 and CDR2: LNHDA and SQIVND (reference sequence). The CDR3 runs 14 residues. In DNA form, the CDR3 reads TGTGCCAGTAGTCCACAGGGCCCTGCTAGGCCCCAGCATTTT. Amino acid sequence: CASSPQGPARPQHF.

This clonotype was detected only a few times. CDR3 in DNA: TGTGCTAGTGGTCCGGGGACATCTAGCAATCAGCCCCAGCATTTT. This translates into CASGPGTSSNQPQHF. The rearrangement uses TRBV12-5 and TRBJ1-5; tentatively, D is TRBD1 (6 bases). The CDR3 has 15 amino acids. Looked up from germline, CDR1 is LGHNT and CDR2 is FRNRAP. Trimming removed 5 bases at V and 0 bases at J, with 11 bases between.

The sample holds many counts of this clonotype. The gene calls are TRBV6-5 and TRBJ2-5; tentative D call: TRBD2 (5 bases). V was shortened by 4 bases and J by 1 base, with 13 bases between the two germline ends. In germline, CDR1 is MNHEY, CDR2 SVGAGI. CDR3 length: 15 residues. The DNA of the CDR3 is TGTGCCAGCAGTTCTCCTGGACTGACCCAAGAGACCCAGTACTTC. Its translation: CASSSPGLTQETQYF.

In the case of this clonotype: The conserved final phenylalanine or tryptophan is absent from the CDR3, which likely points to a read error. The chain employs TRBV19 and TRBJ1-1; D gene unclear. This CDR3 has 14 residues. Trimming left V 5 bases short and J 0 bases short, with 10 bases between. Germline assignment: CDR1 LNHDA and CDR2 SQIVND (reference sequence). Here the CDR3 DNA reads TGTGCCAGTAGTCTTGGGGTCATGAACACTGAAGCTTTCTCT. Its translation: CASSLGVMNTEAFS.

In this sample, this clonotype turned up many times. The gene calls are TRBV14 and TRBJ2-3, with D maybe TRBD2 (5 bases). V shed 0 bases and J shed 1 base, with 8 bases lying between them. CDR3 length: 15 residues. Germline CDR1 and CDR2: SGHDN and FVKESK. The CDR3 DNA sequence: TGTGCCAGCAGCCAAGATGTTAGCGGCACAGATACGCAGTATTTT. Translation: CASSQDVSGTDTQYF.

This clonotype came up a few times. The genes are TRBV9 and TRBJ2-7; the D gene is possibly TRBD2 (7 bases). There are 15 residues in the CDR3. Germline lookup yields CDR1 SGDLS and CDR2 YYNGEE. V dropped 4 bases and J dropped 2 bases, with 16 bases sitting between them. The CDR3 DNA sequence: TGTGCCAGCAGCCTGGGGGGGGGCGGCCCCTACGAGCAGTACTTC. Translation gives CASSLGGGGPYEQYF.

This clonotype was found many times. The chain is built from TRBV7-9 and TRBJ2-1, with D perhaps matching TRBD2 (5 bases). Trimming pared 8 bases from V and 5 bases from J, leaving 13 bases between. The germline V gene encodes CDR1 SEHNR and CDR2 FQNEAQ (reference sequence). The CDR3 extends over 13 amino acids. The CDR3 here is CASERTPHNEQFF. The CDR3, as DNA: TGTGCCAGCGAGAGGACTCCCCACAATGAGCAGTTCTTC.

For this clonotype: A single base separates this from a much larger clone, so it may be a read error. V and J are TRBV28 and TRBJ2-7; 8 bases line up with TRBD2. The germline V gene has CDR1 MDHEN and CDR2 SYDVKM. The length of the CDR3 is 14 residues. For the CDR3, the DNA is TGTGCCAGCAGGCAAAGGACTAGCTCCTACGGGCAGTACTTC. The encoded protein is CASRQRTSSYGQYF.

This clonotype was seen repeatedly, ten times or more. The genes are TRBV7-3 and TRBJ2-3; 11 bases line up with TRBD2. Looked up from germline, CDR1 is SGHTA and CDR2 is FQGTGA. V dropped 0 bases and J dropped 2; count of bases not matched to a gene: 7. This CDR3 region has 18 residues. This CDR3 is CASSLTFGTSGLTDTQYF. The CDR3 bases are TGTGCCAGCAGCTTAACGTTCGGGACTAGCGGTCTCACAGATACGCAGTATTTT.

This clonotype was seen at least ten times. The V call is TRBV20-1, the J call TRBJ2-7, with a possible D match to TRBD2 (6 bases). Trimming pared 3 bases from V and 2 bases from J, leaving 11 bases between. CDR1 and CDR2 (germline): DFQATT, SNEGSKA (reference sequence). This CDR3 contains 13 residues. The CDR3 coding sequence is TGCAGTGCTAGCTCGGGGGTGGCCTACGAGCAGTACTTC. This gives the protein CSASSGVAYEQYF.

A remark on this clonotype: This may be a read error, as it is one base from a much larger clone. The CDR3 is CASSPLTSNQPQHF. As DNA, the CDR3 is TGTGCCAGCAGTCCCCTTACGAGCAATCAGCCCCAGCATTTT. The V call is TRBV27, the J call TRBJ1-5; D remains ambiguous. V lost 5 bases, J lost 1 base, and 9 bases lay in between. In germline, CDR1 is MNHEY, CDR2 SMNVEV (reference sequence). This CDR3 comprises 14 residues.

This clonotype was observed many times. J is TRBJ2-7 and V is TRBV7-9; 10 bases align to TRBD1. Germline lookup yields CDR1 SEHNR and CDR2 FQNEAQ (reference sequence). V lost 5 bases to trimming and J lost 3 bases; unmatched junction nucleotides: 7. The CDR3 sequence is 15 residues long. For the CDR3, the DNA is TGTGCCAGCAGCCCCGGGACAGGGGACCTCTACGAGCAGTACTTC. It is translated as CASSPGTGDLYEQYF.

The sample holds many counts of this clonotype. The chain recombines TRBV29-1 with TRBJ2-3, with 13 positions matching TRBD2. CDR3 length: 16 residues. In germline, CDR1 is SQVTM, CDR2 ANQGSEA. V was clipped by 5 bases and J by 6 bases; unmatched bases: 11. The CDR3 coding sequence is TGCAGCGTTCCGTTTTGGACTAGCGGGGGCTCCGATACGCAGTATTTT. This codes for CSVPFWTSGGSDTQYF.

The chain combines TRBV11-2 with TRBJ2-3, with D possibly being TRBD2 (6 bases). This CDR3 contains 17 residues. V was pared by 5 bases and J by 1 base, with 19 bases between. Looked up from germline, CDR1 is SGHAT and CDR2 is FQNNGV. The CDR3 region has the DNA TGTGCCAGCAGCCTCCCCCTTGCGTGGAGGGGCACAGATACGCAGTATTTT. Its translation is CASSLPLAWRGTDTQYF.